Presented here are 25 T cell receptor beta chains from one specimen sequenced in a study of T cell responses to AZD1222 COVID-19 vaccine. The protocol was immunoSEQ multiplex PCR, while the TCRdb copy is restricted to in-frame clones and leaves out a portion. The data show approximately 110,000 clones, 89% seen once. The material was peripheral blood, obtained 28 days after the second AZD1222 dose. These receptors all stem from an adult who received the AZD1222 COVID-19 vaccine.

This clone appeared a few times. This chain uses TRBV21-1 with TRBJ2-6; TRBD2, as called in the table, went unchecked against the DNA. TRBV21-1 is a pseudogene segment. The CDR3 covers 17 residues. The CDR3: CASTPGGGAAGANVLTF. Written as DNA, the CDR3 is TGTGCCAGCACCCCCGGAGGGGGGGCGGCTGGGGCCAACGTCCTGACTTTC.

The rearrangement links TRBV18 to TRBJ1-1; possible D gene TRBD1, 5 bases. The V gene's germline CDR1 is KGHSH and CDR2 LQKENI. The CDR3 extends over 12 amino acids. V was pared by 4 bases and J by 10 bases, with 13 bases between. CDR3 amino acids: CASSRGGGVAFF. The CDR3 DNA reads TGTGCCAGCTCACGGGGCGGAGGTGTAGCTTTCTTT.

The V and J genes are TRBV12-3 or TRBV12-4 and TRBJ1-5; D unresolved. This CDR3 contains 12 residues. Trimming took 2 bases from V and 9 from J, leaving 8 bases between them. The CDR3 is CASSLLWWPQHF. In DNA form, the CDR3 reads TGTGCCAGCAGTTTATTGTGGTGGCCCCAGCATTTT.

The chain employs TRBV25-1 and TRBJ1-2, with TRBD1 as a possible D gene (6 bases). This CDR3 contains 13 residues. Trimming shortened V by 6 bases and J by 4 bases, and 12 bases separated the two germline ends. CDR1 MGHDK and CDR2 SYGVNS come from the germline V gene. The CDR3 coding sequence is TGTGCCAGCAGGAAGCAGGGGAGCTATGGCTACACCTTC. Residues: CASRKQGSYGYTF.

This chain uses TRBV28 with TRBJ2-2, with a tentative D call TRBD2 (7 bases). Per germline, CDR1 MDHEN and CDR2 SYDVKM. V was trimmed by 6 bases and J by 6 bases, leaving 20 bases between them. The CDR3 consists of 16 residues. The CDR3 loop is CASSRGASISAGELFF. The CDR3 nucleotides read TGTGCCAGCAGCCGGGGGGCCTCAATAAGCGCCGGGGAGCTGTTTTTT.

The chain has TRBV7-2 and TRBJ2-1; D possibly corresponds to TRBD1 (7 bases). V was clipped by 5 bases and J by 10 bases, with 15 bases between them. Germline CDR1 and CDR2: SGHTA and FQGNSA. The CDR3 has 13 residues. The CDR3 region is CASSQGVAGEQFF. The CDR3 DNA is TGTGCCAGCAGCCAGGGGGTCGCGGGAGAGCAGTTCTTC.

The chain recombines TRBV11-2 with TRBJ1-1, with 7 bases identical to TRBD1. The CDR3 covers 15 residues. Germline trimming cut 4 bases from V and 6 bases from J; bases unmatched to any gene: 11. In germline, CDR1 is SGHAT, CDR2 FQNNGV. CDR3 sequence reads: CASSSLTGTVSEAFF. The CDR3 DNA is TGTGCCAGCAGCTCCCTGACAGGGACGGTGTCTGAAGCTTTCTTT.

The chain combines TRBV11-2 with TRBJ1-2, with TRBD1 as a possible D gene (5 bases). The germline V gene has CDR1 SGHAT and CDR2 FQNNGV. The CDR3 sequence is 14 residues long. Trimming pared 7 bases from V and 6 bases from J, leaving 18 bases between. CDR3 nucleotides: TGTGCCAGCAACCCGACAGCGCTGACCCATGGCTACACCTTC. This gives the protein CASNPTALTHGYTF.

V gene TRBV6-5 combines with J gene TRBJ2-7; TRBD1 matches 9 bases. The length of the CDR3 is 14 residues. The ends lost 5 bases at V and 0 bases at J; junction bases unmatched: 2. The germline V gene has CDR1 MNHEY and CDR2 SVGAGI. The CDR3 DNA reads as TGTGCCAGCAGTAACAGGGGGCACTCCTACGAGCAGTACTTC. Protein sequence: CASSNRGHSYEQYF.

The sample holds a few counts of this clone. CDR3 residues: CASSPQGNQPQHF. CDR3 coding DNA: TGTGCCAGCTCACCACAAGGGAATCAGCCCCAGCATTTT. The chain uses TRBV18 and TRBJ1-5, with D unclear. The V end lost 1 base, the J end lost 4 bases, and 5 bases lay between the germline ends. This CDR3 has 13 residues. Per the germline V gene, CDR1 is KGHSH and CDR2 is LQKENI.

The genes are TRBV7-3 and TRBJ2-3, with D tentatively TRBD1 or TRBD2 (5 bases each). From germline, CDR1 is SGHTA and CDR2 FQGTGA. The CDR3 has 14 amino acids. Trimming cost V 5 bases and J 0 bases, with 9 bases left between them. The CDR3 loop is CASSPRDSTDTQYF. CDR3 nucleotides: TGTGCCAGCAGCCCCCGGGACAGCACAGATACGCAGTATTTT.

The gene calls are TRBV6-5 and TRBJ2-6; 9 bases line up with TRBD1. The CDR3 is 15 residues long. Looked up from germline, CDR1 is MNHEY and CDR2 is SVGAGI. V gave up 7 bases and J gave up 2 bases; unmatched junction bases: 3. CDR3 bases: TGTGCCAGCACGAGACAGGGGGCTGGGGCCAACGTCCTGACTTTC. Encoded protein: CASTRQGAGANVLTF.

Comments on this clone: The junction differs from germline at one of its ends, possibly a read error. V usage is TRBV28 and J usage is TRBJ1-1; no reliable D call. The CDR3 runs to 11 residues. CDR1 and CDR2 from the germline V gene are MDHEN and SYDVKM. Here the CDR3 DNA reads TGTGCCAGCAGTTTGATTTATCGGGTCCACTTT. Its protein is CASSLIYRVHF.

The chain combines TRBV6-5 with TRBJ2-5; D unresolved. V was shortened by 0 bases and J by 4 bases, with 12 bases between the two germline ends. The CDR3 consists of 15 residues. Germline V gives CDR1 MNHEY, CDR2 SVGAGI. The chain's CDR3 is CASSYSAAPGETQYF. The CDR3 DNA is TGTGCCAGCAGTTACTCGGCGGCCCCAGGAGAGACCCAGTACTTC.

The chain carries TRBV27 and TRBJ1-1; a weak D match, TRBD1 (5 bases). Trimming cost V 3 bases and J 8 bases, with 10 bases left between them. The CDR3 is 12 amino acids. Germline loops: CDR1 MNHEY, CDR2 SMNVEV (reference sequence). CDR3 sequence reads: CASSFTTGEAFF. For the CDR3, the DNA is TGTGCCAGCAGTTTCACCACAGGCGAAGCTTTCTTT.

This rearrangement joins TRBV6-2 or TRBV6-3 to TRBJ2-2; D is ambiguous. The germline CDR1 and CDR2 sequences are MNHEY and SVGEGT. Trimming stripped 2 bases from V and 4 bases from J, with 5 bases between. The CDR3 has 13 residues. CDR3 sequence reads: CASSYRSTGELFF. CDR3 DNA sequence: TGTGCCAGCAGTTACAGAAGCACCGGGGAGCTGTTTTTT.

The rearrangement links TRBV7-2 to TRBJ2-1, with 8 bases matching TRBD2. The CDR3 runs 18 residues. Germline CDR1 SGHTA, CDR2 FQGNSA. J lost 0 bases, V lost 1 base, and 8 bases had no gene match. The CDR3 nucleotides are TGTGCCAGCAGCTTAGGGGGTACGGGAGGGAACTCCTACAATGAGCAGTTCTTC. It is translated as CASSLGGTGGNSYNEQFF.

The V call is TRBV24-1, the J call TRBJ2-7; TRBD2 is a possible D gene (6 bases). Germline V CDR1 and CDR2: KGHDR, SFDVKD. This CDR3 is built from 13 residues. With 3 bases removed from V and 5 bases from J, the gap between germline ends came to 10 bases. The CDR3 spells CATSDPGSHEQYF. The CDR3 nucleotides are TGTGCCACCAGTGATCCCGGGAGTCACGAGCAGTACTTC.

J is TRBJ1-2 and V is TRBV19; D is possibly TRBD1 (6 bases). Germline CDR1 and CDR2: LNHDA and SQIVND (reference sequence). V was cut by 3 bases and J by 1 base, with 12 bases left in between. The CDR3 sequence is 15 residues long. The CDR3 sequence is CASSMLGGDNYGYTF. CDR3 in DNA: TGTGCCAGTAGTATGCTAGGGGGAGATAACTATGGCTACACCTTC.

The chain recombines TRBV27 with TRBJ2-1; D possibly corresponds to TRBD1 (5 bases). Germline loops: CDR1 MNHEY, CDR2 SMNVEV (reference sequence). The V and J ends lost 3 bases and 8 bases respectively, with 14 bases between them. The CDR3 has 14 residues. CDR3 amino acids: CASSFLQVDDEQFF. Here the CDR3 DNA reads TGTGCCAGCAGTTTTTTACAGGTGGACGATGAGCAGTTCTTC.

The chain recombines TRBV28 with TRBJ1-2, with a tentative D call TRBD1 (5 bases). Per the germline V gene, CDR1 is MDHEN and CDR2 is SYDVKM. This CDR3 is 16 amino acids long. Trimming cost V 6 bases and J 0 bases, with 17 bases left between them. The CDR3 DNA follows: TGTGCCAGCAGCTCACTCGACGGGGGAGCTAACTATGGCTACACCTTC. It is translated as CASSSLDGGANYGYTF.

This clone was observed a single time. The chain couples TRBV13 to TRBJ2-7, with 11 bases matching TRBD2. V was clipped by 5 bases and J by 4 bases; unmatched bases: 4. This CDR3 has 14 amino acids. Germline assignment: CDR1 PRHDT and CDR2 FYEKMQ (reference sequence). The DNA for the CDR3 is TGTGCCAGCAGCCAAAGGACTAGCGGGTACGAGCAGTACTTC. This gives the protein CASSQRTSGYEQYF.

This sequence joins TRBV28 and TRBJ1-4, with TRBD1 identical over 7 bases. V was clipped by 5 bases and J by 9 bases; unmatched bases: 6. Germline lookup yields CDR1 MDHEN and CDR2 SYDVKM. This CDR3 is built from 13 residues. The CDR3 DNA reads as TGTGCCAGCAGTCTTGGACAGGAGCAAAAACTGTTTTTT. Amino acids: CASSLGQEQKLFF.

The chain uses TRBV28 and TRBJ1-5; D is uncertain. Per germline, CDR1 MDHEN and CDR2 SYDVKM. This CDR3 is 14 amino acids long. V lost 0 bases and J lost 8, with 11 bases in between. CDR3 sequence reads: CASSLWGETEPQHF. Here the CDR3 DNA reads TGTGCCAGCAGTTTATGGGGTGAAACGGAGCCCCAGCATTTT. The entire variable domain, with the rest obtained from reference TRBV28 and TRBJ1-5, is as follows: DVKVTQSSRYLVKRTGEKVFLECVQDMDHENMFWYRQDPGLGLRLIYFSYDVKMKEKGDIPEGYSVSREKKERFSLILESASTNQTSMYLCASSLWGETEPQHFGDGTRLSIL.

V and J are TRBV11-2 and TRBJ1-5; D is uncertain. Germline values: CDR1 SGHAT, CDR2 FQNNGV. The CDR3 is 13 amino acids. V lost 6 bases, J lost 5 bases, and 11 bases lay in between. CDR3 DNA sequence: TGTGCCAGCAGTTCCGGGCCCGATCAGCCCCAGCATTTT. Its translation is CASSSGPDQPQHF.